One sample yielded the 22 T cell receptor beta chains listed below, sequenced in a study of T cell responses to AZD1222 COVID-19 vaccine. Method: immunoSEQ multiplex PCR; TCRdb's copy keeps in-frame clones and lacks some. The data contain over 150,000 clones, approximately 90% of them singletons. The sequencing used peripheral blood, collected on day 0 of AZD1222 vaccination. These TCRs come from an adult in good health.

In DNA form, the CDR3 reads TGTGCCAGCAGACTAGGAAGGAACACTGAAGCTTTCTTT. The encoded protein is CASRLGRNTEAFF. The chain couples TRBV28 to TRBJ1-1, with D uncertain. The V gene lost 6 bases and the J gene lost 1 base, with 9 bases spanning the gap. The CDR3 length is 13 residues. Germline assignment: CDR1 MDHEN and CDR2 SYDVKM.

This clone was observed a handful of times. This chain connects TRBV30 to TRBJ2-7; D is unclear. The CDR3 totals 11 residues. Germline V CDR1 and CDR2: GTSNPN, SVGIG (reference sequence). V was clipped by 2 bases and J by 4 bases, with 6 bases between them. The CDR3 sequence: CAWSKLYEQYF. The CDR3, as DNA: TGTGCCTGGAGTAAACTATACGAGCAGTACTTC. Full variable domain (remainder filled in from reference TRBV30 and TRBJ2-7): SQTIHQWPATLVQPVGSPLSLECTVEGTSNPNLYWYRQAAGRGLQLLFYSVGIGQISSEVPQNLSASRPQDRQFILSSKKLLLSDSGFYLCAWSKLYEQYFGPGTRLTVT.

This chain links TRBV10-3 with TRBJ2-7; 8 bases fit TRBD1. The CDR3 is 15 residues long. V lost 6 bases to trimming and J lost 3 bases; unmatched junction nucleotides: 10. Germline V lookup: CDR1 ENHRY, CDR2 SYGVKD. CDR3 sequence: CAIRSLGQGDYEQYF. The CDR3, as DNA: TGTGCCATCAGATCCCTCGGACAGGGAGACTACGAGCAGTACTTC.

The chain's CDR3 is CASSPPRTGNTGELFF. The CDR3 DNA sequence: TGTGCCAGCTCACCCCCCCGGACAGGAAATACCGGGGAGCTGTTTTTT. The chain recombines TRBV18 with TRBJ2-2; 7 bases fit TRBD1. Germline V lookup: CDR1 KGHSH, CDR2 LQKENI. The CDR3 contains 16 residues. The J segment lost 5 bases and the V segment lost 3 bases, leaving 9 bases of the junction unmatched.

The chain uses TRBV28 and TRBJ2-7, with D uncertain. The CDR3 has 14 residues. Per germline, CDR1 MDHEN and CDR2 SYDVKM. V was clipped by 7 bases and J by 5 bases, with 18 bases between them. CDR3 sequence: CASTRRALIHEQYF. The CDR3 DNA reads TGTGCCAGCACCCGCCGGGCCCTAATCCACGAGCAGTACTTC.

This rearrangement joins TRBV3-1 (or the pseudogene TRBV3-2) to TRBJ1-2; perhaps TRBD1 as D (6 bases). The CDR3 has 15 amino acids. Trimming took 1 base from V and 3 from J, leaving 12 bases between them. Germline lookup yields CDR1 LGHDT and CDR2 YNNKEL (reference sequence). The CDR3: CASSQAGDGYYGYTF. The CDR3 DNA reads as TGTGCCAGCAGCCAAGCAGGGGACGGTTACTATGGCTACACCTTC.

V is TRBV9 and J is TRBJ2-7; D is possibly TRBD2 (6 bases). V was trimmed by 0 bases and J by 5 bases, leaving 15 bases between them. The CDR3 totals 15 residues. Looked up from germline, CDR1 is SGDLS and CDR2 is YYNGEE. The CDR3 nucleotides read TGTGCCAGCAGCGTAGCGCTACTAGCATGGGACGAGCAGTACTTC. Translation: CASSVALLAWDEQYF.

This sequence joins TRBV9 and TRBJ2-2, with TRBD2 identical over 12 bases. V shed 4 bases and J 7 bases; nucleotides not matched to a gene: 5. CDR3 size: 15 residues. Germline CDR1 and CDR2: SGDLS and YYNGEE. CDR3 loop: CASSSSGRASGELFF. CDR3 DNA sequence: TGTGCCAGCAGCTCTAGCGGGAGGGCCAGCGGGGAGCTGTTTTTT.

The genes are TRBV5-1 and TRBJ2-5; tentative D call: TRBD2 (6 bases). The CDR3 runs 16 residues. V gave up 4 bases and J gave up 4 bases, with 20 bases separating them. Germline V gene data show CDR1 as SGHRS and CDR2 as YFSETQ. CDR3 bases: TGCGCCAGCAGCAAAGACGGGCAACCGGAGGGAGAGACCCAGTACTTC. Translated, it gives CASSKDGQPEGETQYF. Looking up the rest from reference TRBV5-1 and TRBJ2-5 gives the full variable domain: KAGVTQTPRYLIKTRGQQVTLSCSPISGHRSVSWYQQTPGQGLQFLFEYFSETQRNKGNFPGRFSGRQFSNSRSEMNVSTLELGDSALYLCASSKDGQPEGETQYFGPGTRLLVL.

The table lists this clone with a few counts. The CDR3 DNA reads TGTGCCACCAGCAGCGGCCTTCGTACCGGGGAGCTGTTTTTT. Its translation is CATSSGLRTGELFF. V gene TRBV15 combines with J gene TRBJ2-2; no clear D gene. Germline CDR1 and CDR2: LNHNV and YYDKDF (reference sequence). This CDR3 has 14 amino acids. V lost 3 bases to trimming and J lost 5 bases, with 10 bases between them.

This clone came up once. The CDR3, as DNA: TGCGCCAGCAGTGGGAGCTCCGGGGGCGGCGGGGAAAAACTGTTTTTT. Translating it yields CASSGSSGGGGEKLFF. The V and J genes are TRBV5-1 and TRBJ1-4; possible D gene TRBD1, 6 bases. The CDR3 is 16 amino acids. Germline V gene lookup returns CDR1 SGHRS and CDR2 YFSETQ. V lost 5 bases, J lost 8 bases, and 22 bases lay in between.

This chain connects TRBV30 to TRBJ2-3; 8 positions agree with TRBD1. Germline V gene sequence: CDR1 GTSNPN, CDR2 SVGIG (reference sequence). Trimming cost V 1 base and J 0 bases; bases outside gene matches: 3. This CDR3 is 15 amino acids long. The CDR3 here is CAWSAWTGSTDTQYF. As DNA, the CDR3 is TGTGCCTGGAGTGCGTGGACAGGGAGCACAGATACGCAGTATTTT.

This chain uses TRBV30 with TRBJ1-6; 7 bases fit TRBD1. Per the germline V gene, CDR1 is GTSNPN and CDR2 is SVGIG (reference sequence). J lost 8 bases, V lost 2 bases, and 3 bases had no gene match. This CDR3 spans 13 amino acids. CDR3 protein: CAWSSQGYSPLHF. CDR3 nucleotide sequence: TGTGCCTGGAGTTCACAGGGGTATTCACCCCTCCACTTT.

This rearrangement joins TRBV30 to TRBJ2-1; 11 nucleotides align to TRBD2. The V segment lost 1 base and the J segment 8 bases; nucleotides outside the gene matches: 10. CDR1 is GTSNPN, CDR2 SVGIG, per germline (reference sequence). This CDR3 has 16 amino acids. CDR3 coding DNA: TGTGCCTGGAGTGCCCTCTTAGCGGGAGGGGGAGATGAGCAGTTCTTC. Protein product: CAWSALLAGGGDEQFF.

The CDR3 nucleotides are TGTGCCAGTAGTGTGAGTGAAAAACTGTTTTTT. This translates into CASSVSEKLFF. The rearrangement joins TRBV19 to TRBJ1-4; no definite D call. Trimming stripped 5 bases from V and 7 bases from J, with 5 bases between. This CDR3 region has 11 residues. The V gene's germline CDR1 is LNHDA and CDR2 SQIVND (reference sequence).

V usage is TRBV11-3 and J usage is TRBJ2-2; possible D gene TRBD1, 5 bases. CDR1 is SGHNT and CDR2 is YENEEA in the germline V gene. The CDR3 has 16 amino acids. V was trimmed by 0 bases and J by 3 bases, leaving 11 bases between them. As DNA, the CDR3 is TGTGCCAGCAGCTTAGATCCCCAGGGATACACCGGGGAGCTGTTTTTT. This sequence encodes CASSLDPQGYTGELFF.

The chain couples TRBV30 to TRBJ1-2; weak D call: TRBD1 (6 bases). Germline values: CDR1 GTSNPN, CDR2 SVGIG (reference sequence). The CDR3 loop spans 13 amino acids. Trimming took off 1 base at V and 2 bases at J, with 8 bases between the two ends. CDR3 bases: TGTGCCTGGAGTGAACAGGGAAACTATGGCTACACCTTC. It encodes CAWSEQGNYGYTF.

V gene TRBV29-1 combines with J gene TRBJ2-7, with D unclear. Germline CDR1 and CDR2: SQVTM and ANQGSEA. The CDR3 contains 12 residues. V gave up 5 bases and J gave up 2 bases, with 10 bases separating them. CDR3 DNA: TGCAGCGTTCAAAGGAATACCTACGAGCAGTACTTC. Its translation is CSVQRNTYEQYF.

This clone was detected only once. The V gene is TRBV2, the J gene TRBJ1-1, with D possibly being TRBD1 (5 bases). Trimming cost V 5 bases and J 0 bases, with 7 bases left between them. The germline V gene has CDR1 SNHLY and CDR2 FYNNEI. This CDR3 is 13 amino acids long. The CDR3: CASSSDMNTEAFF. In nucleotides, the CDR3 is TGTGCCAGCAGTTCGGACATGAACACTGAAGCTTTCTTT.

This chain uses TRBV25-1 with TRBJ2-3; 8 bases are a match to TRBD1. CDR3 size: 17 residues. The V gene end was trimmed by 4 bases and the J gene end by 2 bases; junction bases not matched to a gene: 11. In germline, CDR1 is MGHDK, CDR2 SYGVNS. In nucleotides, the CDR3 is TGTGCCAGCAGTGGATACCGTGGGGACAGGCTCACAGATACGCAGTATTTT. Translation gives CASSGYRGDRLTDTQYF.

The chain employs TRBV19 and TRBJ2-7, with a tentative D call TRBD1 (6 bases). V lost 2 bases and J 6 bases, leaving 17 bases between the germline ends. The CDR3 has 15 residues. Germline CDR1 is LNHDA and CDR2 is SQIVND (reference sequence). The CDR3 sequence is CASSIQGRAAGEQYF. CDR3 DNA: TGTGCCAGTAGTATACAGGGGCGCGCAGCTGGCGAGCAGTACTTC.

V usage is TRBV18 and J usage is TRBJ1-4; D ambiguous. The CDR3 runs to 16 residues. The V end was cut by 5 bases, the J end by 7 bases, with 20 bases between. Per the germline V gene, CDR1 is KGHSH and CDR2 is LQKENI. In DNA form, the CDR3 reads TGTGCCAGCTCATTGTACGACGTGGGTCTGATTGAAAAACTGTTTTTT. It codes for CASSLYDVGLIEKLFF.